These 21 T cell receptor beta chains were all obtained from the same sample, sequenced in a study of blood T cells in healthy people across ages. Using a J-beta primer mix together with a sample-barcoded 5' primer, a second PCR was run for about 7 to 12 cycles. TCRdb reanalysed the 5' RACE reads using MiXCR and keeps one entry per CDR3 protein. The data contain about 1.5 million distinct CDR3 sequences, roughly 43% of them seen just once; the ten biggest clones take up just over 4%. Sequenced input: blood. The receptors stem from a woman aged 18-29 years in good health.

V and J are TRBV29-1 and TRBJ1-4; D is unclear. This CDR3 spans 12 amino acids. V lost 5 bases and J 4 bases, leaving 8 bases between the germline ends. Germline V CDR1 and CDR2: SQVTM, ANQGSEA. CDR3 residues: CSVLQHNEKLFF. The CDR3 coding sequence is TGCAGCGTTTTACAGCATAATGAAAAACTGTTTTTT.

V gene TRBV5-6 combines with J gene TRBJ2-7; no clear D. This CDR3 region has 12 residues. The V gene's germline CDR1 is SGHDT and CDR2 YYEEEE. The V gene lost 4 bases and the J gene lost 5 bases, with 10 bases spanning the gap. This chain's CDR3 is CASSVSVNEQYF. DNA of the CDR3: TGTGCCAGCAGCGTCAGTGTGAACGAGCAGTACTTC.

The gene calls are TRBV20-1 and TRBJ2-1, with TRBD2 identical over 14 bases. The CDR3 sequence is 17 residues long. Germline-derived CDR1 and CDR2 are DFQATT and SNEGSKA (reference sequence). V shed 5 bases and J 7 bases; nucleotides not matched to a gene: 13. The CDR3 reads CSASPAVTSGRVNEQFF. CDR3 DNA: TGCAGTGCTTCCCCAGCCGTGACTAGCGGGAGGGTAAATGAGCAGTTCTTC.

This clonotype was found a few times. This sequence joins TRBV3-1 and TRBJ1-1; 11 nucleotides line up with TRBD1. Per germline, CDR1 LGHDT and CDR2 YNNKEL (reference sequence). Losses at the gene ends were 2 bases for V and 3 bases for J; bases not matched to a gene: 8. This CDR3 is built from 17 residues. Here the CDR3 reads CASSQTLGQGAHTEAFF. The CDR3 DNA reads TGTGCCAGCAGCCAAACTCTCGGACAGGGGGCACACACTGAAGCTTTCTTT.

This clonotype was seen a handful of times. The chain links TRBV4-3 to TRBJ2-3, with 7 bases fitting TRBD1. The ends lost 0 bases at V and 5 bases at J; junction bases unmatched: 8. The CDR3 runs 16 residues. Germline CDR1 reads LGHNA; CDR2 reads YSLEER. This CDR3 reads CASSQDHRGVGDTQYF. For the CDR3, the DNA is TGCGCCAGCAGCCAAGATCACAGGGGAGTTGGAGATACGCAGTATTTT.

This chain's CDR3 is CASRPTQGAYEQYF. Here the CDR3 DNA reads TGCGCCAGCAGGCCCACACAGGGGGCCTACGAGCAGTACTTC. V and J are TRBV5-1 and TRBJ2-7; 8 positions agree with TRBD1. CDR1 SGHRS and CDR2 YFSETQ come from the germline V gene. The CDR3 is 14 amino acids. The trim removed 5 bases at V and 2 bases at J, leaving 6 bases unmatched.

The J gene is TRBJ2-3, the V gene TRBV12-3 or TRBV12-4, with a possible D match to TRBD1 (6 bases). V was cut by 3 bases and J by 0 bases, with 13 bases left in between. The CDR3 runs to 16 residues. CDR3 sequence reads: CASSLAGTSSTDTQYF. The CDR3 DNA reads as TGTGCCAGCAGTTTGGCCGGGACATCGAGCACAGATACGCAGTATTTT.

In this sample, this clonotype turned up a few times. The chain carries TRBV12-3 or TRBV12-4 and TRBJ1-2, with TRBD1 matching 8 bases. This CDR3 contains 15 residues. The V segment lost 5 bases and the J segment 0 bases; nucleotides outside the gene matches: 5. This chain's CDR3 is CASSPSTGANYGYTF. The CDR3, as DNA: TGTGCCAGCAGTCCGTCGACAGGGGCTAACTATGGCTACACCTTC.

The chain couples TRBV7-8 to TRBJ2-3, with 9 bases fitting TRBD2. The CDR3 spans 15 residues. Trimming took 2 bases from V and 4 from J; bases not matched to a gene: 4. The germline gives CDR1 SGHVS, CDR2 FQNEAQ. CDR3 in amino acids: CASSLSGGLADTQYF. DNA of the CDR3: TGTGCCAGCAGCTTAAGCGGGGGGCTCGCAGATACGCAGTATTTT.

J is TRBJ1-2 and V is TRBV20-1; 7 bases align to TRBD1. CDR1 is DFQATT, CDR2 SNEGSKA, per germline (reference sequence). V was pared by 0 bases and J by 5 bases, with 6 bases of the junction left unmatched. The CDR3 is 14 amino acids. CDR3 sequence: CSAREGRGLYGYTF. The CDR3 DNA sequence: TGCAGTGCTAGAGAGGGTAGGGGGCTTTATGGCTACACCTTC.

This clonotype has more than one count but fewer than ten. The CDR3 region has the DNA TGTGCCAGCAGCTTAGCTCAACGGGTCCCATTTCAATACAATGAGCAGTTCTTC. Its protein product is CASSLAQRVPFQYNEQFF. The chain combines TRBV5-6 with TRBJ2-1; no clear D. Germline CDR1 reads SGHDT; CDR2 reads YYEEEE. Between the trimmed V and J ends, which lost 2 bases and 4 bases, there was a span of 22 bases. The CDR3 totals 18 residues.

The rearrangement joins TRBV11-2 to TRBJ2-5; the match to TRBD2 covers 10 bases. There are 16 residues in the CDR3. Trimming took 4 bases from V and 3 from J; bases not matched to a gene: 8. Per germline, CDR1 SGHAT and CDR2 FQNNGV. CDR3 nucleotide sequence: TGTGCCAGCAGCTACCCGGGACTAGCGAAGAAAGAGACCCAGTACTTC. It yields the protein CASSYPGLAKKETQYF. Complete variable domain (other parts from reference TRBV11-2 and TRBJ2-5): EAGVAQSPRYKIIEKRQSVAFWCNPISGHATLYWYQQILGQGPKLLIQFQNNGVVDDSQLPKDRFSAERLKGVDSTLKIQPAKLEDSAVYLCASSYPGLAKKETQYFGPGTRLLVL.

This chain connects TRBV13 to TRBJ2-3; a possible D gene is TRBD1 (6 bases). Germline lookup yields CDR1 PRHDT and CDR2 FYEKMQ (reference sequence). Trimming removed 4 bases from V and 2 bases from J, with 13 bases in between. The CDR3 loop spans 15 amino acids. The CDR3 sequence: CASSSGDRHTDTQYF. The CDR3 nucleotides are TGTGCCAGCAGCTCAGGGGACCGACACACAGATACGCAGTATTTT.

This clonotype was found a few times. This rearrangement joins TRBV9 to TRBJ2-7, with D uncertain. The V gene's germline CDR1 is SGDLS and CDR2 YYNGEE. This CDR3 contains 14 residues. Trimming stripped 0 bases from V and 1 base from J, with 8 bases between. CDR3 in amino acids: CASSVVPSSYEQYF. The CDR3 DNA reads TGTGCCAGCAGCGTAGTTCCTAGTTCCTACGAGCAGTACTTC.

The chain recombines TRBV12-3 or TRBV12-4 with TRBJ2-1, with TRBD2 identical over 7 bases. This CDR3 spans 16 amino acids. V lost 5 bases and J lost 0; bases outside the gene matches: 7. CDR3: CASSVGLTHSYNEQFF. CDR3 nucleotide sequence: TGTGCCAGCAGTGTGGGACTAACTCACTCCTACAATGAGCAGTTCTTC.

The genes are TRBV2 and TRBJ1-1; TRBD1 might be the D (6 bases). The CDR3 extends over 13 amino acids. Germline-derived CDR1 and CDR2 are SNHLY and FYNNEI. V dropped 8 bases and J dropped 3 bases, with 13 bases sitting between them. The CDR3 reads CASHKTGYTEAFF. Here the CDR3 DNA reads TGTGCCAGCCACAAGACAGGATACACTGAAGCTTTCTTT. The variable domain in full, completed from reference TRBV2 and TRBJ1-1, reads EPEVTQTPSHQVTQMGQEVILRCVPISNHLYFYWYRQILGQKVEFLVSFYNNEISEKSEIFDDQFSVERPDGSNFTLKIRSTKLEDSAMYFCASHKTGYTEAFFGQGTRLTVV.

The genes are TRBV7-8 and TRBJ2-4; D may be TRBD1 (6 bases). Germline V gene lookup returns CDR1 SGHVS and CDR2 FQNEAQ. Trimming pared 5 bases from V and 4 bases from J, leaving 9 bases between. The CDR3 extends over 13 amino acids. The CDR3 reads CASSQRGKNIQYF. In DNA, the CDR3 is TGTGCCAGCAGCCAAAGGGGGAAAAACATTCAGTACTTC.

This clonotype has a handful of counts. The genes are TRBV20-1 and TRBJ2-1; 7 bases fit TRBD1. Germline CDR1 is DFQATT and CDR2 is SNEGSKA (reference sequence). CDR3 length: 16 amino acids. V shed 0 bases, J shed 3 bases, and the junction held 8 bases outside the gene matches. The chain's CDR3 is CSARDQRQGSYNEQFF. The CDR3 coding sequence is TGCAGTGCTAGAGATCAGAGACAGGGAAGCTACAATGAGCAGTTCTTC.

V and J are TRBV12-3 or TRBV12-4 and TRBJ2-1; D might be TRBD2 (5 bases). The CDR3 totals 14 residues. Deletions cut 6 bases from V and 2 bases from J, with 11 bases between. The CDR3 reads CASRSWEPYNEQFF. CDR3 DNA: TGTGCCAGCAGGTCGTGGGAGCCCTACAATGAGCAGTTCTTC.

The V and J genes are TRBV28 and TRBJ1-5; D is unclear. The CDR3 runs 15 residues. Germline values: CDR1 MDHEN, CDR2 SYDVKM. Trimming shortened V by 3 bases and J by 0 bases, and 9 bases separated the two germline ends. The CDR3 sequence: CASSLFLDSNQPQHF. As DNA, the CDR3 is TGTGCCAGCAGTTTGTTTCTGGATAGCAATCAGCCCCAGCATTTT.

CDR3 sequence: CASSQFPRRKFHYGYTF. DNA for the CDR3: TGTGCCAGCAGCCAATTTCCCAGGCGGAAGTTCCACTATGGCTACACCTTC. The chain joins TRBV14 to TRBJ1-2; D call uncertain. V was clipped by 2 bases and J by 3 bases, with 19 bases between them. CDR3 length equals 17 residues. The germline V gene has CDR1 SGHDN and CDR2 FVKESK.